These T cell receptor beta chains were read from a single sample in a study of cytomegalovirus exposure and HLA in healthy donors. Generated by immunoSEQ multiplex PCR, the TCRdb table keeps only in-frame clones and is missing some. This table holds roughly 180,000 clones, roughly 77% found once. The source material was PBMCs. These receptors were obtained from a woman in her forties in good health and CMV-seropositive. The CDR3 runs from the conserved cysteine through the conserved F or W. D genes are given only for firm matches. A clone size is listed for some rows: how often the clone was seen (once, few, many), or a class if it is expanded.

TRBV4-1	-	-	TRBJ2-5	CASSHLPYGAQETQYF	TGCGCCAGCAGCCATCTTCCCTATGGAGCACAAGAGACCCAGTACTTC
TRBV29-1	-	-	TRBJ2-2	CSVEGGIGTGELFF	TGCAGCGTTGAAGGAGGGATAGGCACCGGGGAGCTGTTTTTT
TRBV7-9	-	TRBD1	TRBJ2-7	CASSLPGQVYEQYF	TGTGCCAGCAGCTTACCGGGACAGGTCTACGAGCAGTACTTC
TRBV28	-	-	TRBJ1-5	CASGTPAGRNQPQHF	TGTGCCAGCGGCACCCCAGCGGGTCGCAATCAGCCCCAGCATTTT
TRBV4-2	-	-	TRBJ2-2	CASSQVKGYPPAGELFF	TGTGCCAGCAGCCAAGTGAAGGGGTACCCACCGGCCGGGGAGCTGTTTTTT
TRBV29-1	-	TRBD2	TRBJ2-3	CSVEGGLAGGLDTQYF	TGCAGCGTTGAGGGGGGACTAGCGGGAGGATTAGATACGCAGTATTTT
TRBV7-9	few	-	TRBJ1-4	CASSFRTNEKLFF	TGTGCCAGCAGCTTCCGAACTAATGAAAAACTGTTTTTT
TRBV4-1	-	-	TRBJ2-7	CASSLPSGAAGKFYEQYF	TGCGCCAGCAGCCTCCCGTCGGGTGCCGCGGGGAAATTCTACGAGCAGTACTTC
TRBV7-9	-	TRBD1	TRBJ2-7	CASSSELDRLSYEQYF	TGTGCCAGCAGCTCAGAGTTGGACAGGCTAAGTTACGAGCAGTACTTC
TRBV28	-	-	TRBJ1-4	CASKGPAMNEKLFF	TGTGCCAGCAAGGGGCCGGCAATGAATGAAAAACTGTTTTTT
TRBV18	once	-	TRBJ2-3	CASSPFEGNTQYF	TGTGCCAGCTCACCGTTCGAGGGAAATACGCAGTATTTT
TRBV18	-	TRBD1	TRBJ2-7	CASSPPGQGVYEQYF	TGTGCCAGCTCACCACCGGGACAGGGCGTCTACGAGCAGTACTTC
TRBV27	-	-	TRBJ2-5	CASSFNPTGTQYF	TGTGCCAGCAGTTTTAACCCCACTGGGACCCAGTACTTC
TRBV18	few	-	TRBJ1-1	CASSPRPRQNTEAFF	TGTGCCAGCTCACCCCGCCCCCGACAGAACACTGAAGCTTTCTTT
TRBV7-2	-	-	TRBJ2-1	CASSLTRDHAINEQFF	TGTGCCAGCAGCCTAACCCGGGATCATGCCATCAATGAGCAGTTCTTC
TRBV14	-	TRBD2	TRBJ2-7	CASSQGLLGLAGAPRSYEQYF	TGTGCCAGCAGCCAAGGACTTCTGGGACTAGCGGGAGCCCCTCGCTCCTACGAGCAGTACTTC
TRBV6-5	-	TRBD1	TRBJ2-7	CASSWSTGSYEQYF	TGTGCCAGCAGCTGGTCGACAGGGAGCTACGAGCAGTACTTC
TRBV18	-	-	TRBJ1-1	CASSPTTGGNTEAFF	TGTGCCAGCTCACCCACGACAGGCGGAAACACTGAAGCTTTCTTT